These 18 T cell receptor beta chains came from one sample sequenced in a study of PD-L1 blockade in urothelial cancer. Assay used: immunoSEQ multiplex PCR; TCRdb lists only in-frame clones, some missing. This sample has 65,000 to 85,000 clones, with more than 85% found just once. Time point in this sample: peripheral blood 6 weeks after treatment start. This material consisted of PBMCs, taken around atezolizumab (anti-PD-L1) treatment. The receptors were gathered from an elderly woman with urothelial cancer.

V is TRBV9 and J is TRBJ1-4, with 9 bases that match TRBD1. J was trimmed by 8 bases and V by 3 bases; bases with no gene match: 17. The CDR3 consists of 18 residues. Germline lookup yields CDR1 SGDLS and CDR2 YYNGEE. The CDR3 is CASSAPRTLQGAGEKLFF. CDR3 bases: TGTGCCAGCAGCGCACCGAGGACACTACAGGGGGCAGGAGAAAAACTGTTTTTT.

Worth noting for this clone: Different DNA sequences within this sample yield the same CDR3. The chain employs TRBV30 and TRBJ2-7; D may be TRBD2 (6 bases). V was cut by 0 bases and J by 4 bases, with 10 bases left in between. Germline assignment: CDR1 GTSNPN and CDR2 SVGIG (reference sequence). The CDR3 runs to 13 residues. DNA for the CDR3: TGTGCCTGGAGTGTAGCGGGCGGTTACGAGCAGTACTTC. Encoded protein: CAWSVAGGYEQYF.

The genes are TRBV5-1 and TRBJ2-2; D perhaps matches TRBD1 (6 bases). The CDR3 sequence is 15 residues long. Germline V gives CDR1 SGHRS, CDR2 YFSETQ. V was pared by 0 bases and J by 4 bases, with 10 bases between. The CDR3 here is CASSLGTGLTGELFF. For the CDR3, the DNA is TGCGCCAGCAGCTTGGGTACAGGGCTCACCGGGGAGCTGTTTTTT.

The chain recombines TRBV10-3 with TRBJ2-7; the match to TRBD1 covers 8 bases. Germline lookup yields CDR1 ENHRY and CDR2 SYGVKD. The V gene end was trimmed by 3 bases and the J gene end by 2 bases; junction bases not matched to a gene: 9. The CDR3 loop spans 16 amino acids. The chain's CDR3 is CAISDPLGDRTYEQYF. CDR3 DNA sequence: TGTGCCATCAGTGACCCGCTGGGGGACAGGACCTACGAGCAGTACTTC.

This chain joins TRBV2 and TRBJ2-7, with D perhaps TRBD2 (5 bases). From germline, CDR1 is SNHLY and CDR2 FYNNEI. With 2 bases removed from V and 2 bases from J, the gap between germline ends came to 7 bases. This CDR3 has 13 residues. In DNA form, the CDR3 reads TGTGCCAGCAGTGAATTGGGAGCCTACGAGCAGTACTTC. Its protein product is CASSELGAYEQYF.

This rearrangement joins TRBV19 to TRBJ2-1, with 11 positions matching TRBD2. CDR3 length: 17 amino acids. CDR1 LNHDA and CDR2 SQIVND come from the germline V gene (reference sequence). V shed 1 base, J shed 9 bases, and the junction held 11 bases outside the gene matches. The CDR3 is CASSIARTSGLFGEQFF. Here the CDR3 DNA reads TGTGCCAGTAGTATAGCTCGGACTAGCGGGTTATTCGGTGAGCAGTTCTTC. The full variable domain, rest sourced from reference TRBV19 and TRBJ2-1, is DGGITQSPKYLFRKEGQNVTLSCEQNLNHDAMYWYRQDPGQGLRLIYYSQIVNDFQKGDIAEGYSVSREKKESFPLTVTSAQKNPTAFYLCASSIARTSGLFGEQFFGPGTRLTVL.

The chain employs TRBV25-1 and TRBJ1-1, with D uncertain. The CDR3 covers 15 residues. Germline V gene lookup returns CDR1 MGHDK and CDR2 SYGVNS. With 4 bases removed from V and 5 bases from J, the gap between germline ends came to 17 bases. DNA for the CDR3: TGTGCCAGCAGTGCCCTTTCGATGGGCTGGACTGAAGCTTTCTTT. Its protein product is CASSALSMGWTEAFF.

This chain joins TRBV9 and TRBJ2-1; maybe TRBD1 (5 bases). Between the trimmed V and J ends, which lost 4 bases and 16 bases, there was a span of 21 bases. CDR3 length equals 13 residues. Germline assignment: CDR1 SGDLS and CDR2 YYNGEE. CDR3 DNA sequence: TGTGCCAGCAGCTACTCAGGGCAGTCGCCCTTCTTCTTC. Protein sequence: CASSYSGQSPFFF.

This sequence joins TRBV28 and TRBJ1-4; D is unresolved. The germline V gene encodes CDR1 MDHEN and CDR2 SYDVKM. The CDR3 totals 11 residues. Trimming stripped 5 bases from V and 13 bases from J, with 11 bases between. CDR3 bases: TGTGCCAGCAGTCTCAGCGGCAGACTGTTTTTT. The encoded protein is CASSLSGRLFF.

The gene calls are TRBV27 and TRBJ2-7, with 11 bases aligning to TRBD2. The junction had 11 bases not matched to a gene; V was cut back by 1 base and J by 6 bases. CDR1 and CDR2 from the germline V gene are MNHEY and SMNVEV (reference sequence). This CDR3 is built from 17 residues. The CDR3 loop is CASSLWLAGGPSIEQYF. In DNA, the CDR3 is TGTGCCAGCAGTTTATGGCTAGCGGGAGGTCCCTCTATCGAGCAGTACTTC.

The chain uses TRBV19 and TRBJ2-7, with D tentatively TRBD1 (6 bases). Trimming took off 2 bases at V and 1 base at J, with 6 bases between the two ends. The germline V gene encodes CDR1 LNHDA and CDR2 SQIVND (reference sequence). The CDR3 contains 13 residues. For the CDR3, the DNA is TGTGCCAGTAGTATACAGGGGTCCTACGAGCAGTACTTC. As protein: CASSIQGSYEQYF.

The rearrangement links TRBV9 to TRBJ2-1, with 8 bases lining up with TRBD2. Trimming cost V 3 bases and J 3 bases; bases outside gene matches: 5. The CDR3 contains 15 residues. Germline CDR1 reads SGDLS; CDR2 reads YYNGEE. DNA of the CDR3: TGTGCCAGCAGCGCTAGCGGGTGGGACTACAATGAGCAGTTCTTC. Translation gives CASSASGWDYNEQFF.

The rearrangement joins TRBV7-3 to TRBJ1-1; D unresolved. V shed 4 bases and J shed 1 base, with 10 bases lying between them. CDR1 and CDR2 from the germline V gene are SGHTA and FQGTGA. The CDR3 loop spans 14 amino acids. As DNA, the CDR3 is TGTGCCAGCAGCTCTCATCGGGAGAACACTGAAGCTTTCTTT. Amino acid sequence: CASSSHRENTEAFF.

This sequence joins TRBV7-6 and TRBJ2-1; 9 bases fit TRBD1. Unmatched junction bases numbered 6, after V lost 5 bases and J lost 4 bases. The germline V gene encodes CDR1 SGHVS and CDR2 FNYEAQ. This CDR3 has 15 residues. The CDR3 DNA sequence: TGTGCCAGCAGCCGACCGGGACAGGGTTACAATGAGCAGTTCTTC. Translation gives CASSRPGQGYNEQFF. The full variable domain, in which reference TRBV7-6 and TRBJ2-1 provide the parts outside the CDR3, is GAGVSQSPRYKVTKRGQDVALRCDPISGHVSLYWYRQALGQGPEFLTYFNYEAQQDKSGLPNDRFSAERPEGSISTLTIQRTEQRDSAMYRCASSRPGQGYNEQFFGPGTRLTVL.

In the case of this clone: Other nucleotide sequences from this sample produce the same CDR3. The J gene is TRBJ1-1, the V gene TRBV5-1; the D is unclear. The V end lost 4 bases, the J end lost 2 bases, and 3 bases lay between the germline ends. Germline V gives CDR1 SGHRS, CDR2 YFSETQ. The CDR3 has 11 amino acids. The CDR3: CASSQNTEAFF. The CDR3 region has the DNA TGCGCCAGCAGCCAAAACACTGAAGCTTTCTTT. The full variable domain, completed using reference TRBV5-1 and TRBJ1-1, is KAGVTQTPRYLIKTRGQQVTLSCSPISGHRSVSWYQQTPGQGLQFLFEYFSETQRNKGNFPGRFSGRQFSNSRSEMNVSTLELGDSALYLCASSQNTEAFFGQGTRLTVV.

The chain is built from TRBV28 and TRBJ2-7, with a possible D match to TRBD1 (6 bases). This CDR3 contains 16 residues. Germline-derived CDR1 and CDR2 are MDHEN and SYDVKM. The V end was cut by 6 bases, the J end by 1 base, with 19 bases between. Here the CDR3 reads CASRRSDRLKSYEQYF. The CDR3 DNA is TGTGCCAGCAGAAGATCAGACAGGTTAAAATCCTACGAGCAGTACTTC.

The chain links TRBV5-1 to TRBJ1-1; no clear D gene. The CDR3 is made up of 14 amino acids. V dropped 0 bases and J dropped 1 base, with 7 bases sitting between them. Germline values: CDR1 SGHRS, CDR2 YFSETQ. CDR3 sequence: CASSLDPGNTEAFF. In nucleotides, the CDR3 is TGCGCCAGCAGCTTGGATCCAGGGAACACTGAAGCTTTCTTT.

The rearrangement joins TRBV28 to TRBJ2-5, with 11 bases identical to TRBD2. Trimming took 2 bases from V and 2 from J; bases not matched to a gene: 4. The CDR3 loop spans 16 amino acids. In germline, CDR1 is MDHEN, CDR2 SYDVKM. The CDR3 loop reads CASSLTPSGRQETQYF. The DNA for the CDR3 is TGTGCCAGCAGTTTAACCCCTAGCGGGAGGCAAGAGACCCAGTACTTC.